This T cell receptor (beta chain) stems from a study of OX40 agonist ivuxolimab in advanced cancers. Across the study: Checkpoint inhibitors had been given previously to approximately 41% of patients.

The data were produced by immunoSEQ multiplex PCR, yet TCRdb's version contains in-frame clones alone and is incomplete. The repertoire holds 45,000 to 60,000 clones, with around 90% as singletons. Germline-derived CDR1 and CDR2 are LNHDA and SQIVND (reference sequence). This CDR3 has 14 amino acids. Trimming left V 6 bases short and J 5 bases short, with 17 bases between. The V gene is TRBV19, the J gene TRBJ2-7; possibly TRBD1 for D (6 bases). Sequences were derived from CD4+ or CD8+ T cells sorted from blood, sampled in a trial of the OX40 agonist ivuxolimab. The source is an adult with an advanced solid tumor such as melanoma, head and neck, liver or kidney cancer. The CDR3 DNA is TGTGCCAGTAGCCCCATACAGGGCATCCACGAGCAGTACTTC. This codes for CASSPIQGIHEQYF.